The 24 T cell receptor beta chains below were found in one sample sequenced in a study of CD8+ T cells in alopecia areata. Extracted from the samples, RNA was reverse transcribed into cDNA to serve as the sequencing template. Method: immunoSEQ multiplex PCR; TCRdb's copy keeps in-frame clones and lacks some. The data hold roughly 250,000 clones, with 60% observed a single time. As to treatment: oral pan-JAK inhibitor, 5-10 mg twice daily. The specimen was CD4+ T cells sorted from blood, collected between weeks 51 and 54, from a patient treated with tofacitinib. Receptors were obtained from a human donor with alopecia areata.

J is TRBJ2-1 and V is TRBV5-5, with 7 positions matching TRBD2. J was trimmed by 8 bases and V by 0 bases; bases with no gene match: 14. The length of the CDR3 is 17 residues. CDR1 SGHKS and CDR2 YYEKEE come from the germline V gene (reference sequence). The CDR3 sequence is CASSLEGRPSGWDEQFF. CDR3 bases: TGTGCCAGCAGCTTGGAGGGCCGGCCTAGCGGATGGGATGAGCAGTTCTTC.

The rearrangement joins TRBV7-3 to TRBJ2-1; D is perhaps TRBD2 (6 bases). Germline V gene sequence: CDR1 SGHTA, CDR2 FQGTGA. Trimming left V 3 bases short and J 7 bases short, with 10 bases between. The CDR3 has 13 amino acids. The CDR3 sequence is CASSLLARNEQFF. Here the CDR3 DNA reads TGTGCCAGCAGCTTGCTAGCGAGGAATGAGCAGTTCTTC.

The chain combines TRBV6-5 with TRBJ2-3, with TRBD1 matching over 9 bases. The CDR3 extends over 15 amino acids. Germline loops: CDR1 MNHEY, CDR2 SVGAGI. Trimming cost V 5 bases and J 1 base; bases outside gene matches: 4. CDR3 sequence (DNA): TGTGCCAGCAGTCTCCGGGACAGGGGCACAGATACGCAGTATTTT. Translated: CASSLRDRGTDTQYF.

Concerning this clone: Other DNA sequences in this specimen translate into the identical CDR3. J is TRBJ2-7 and V is TRBV6-5; 8 bases align to TRBD1. V lost 6 bases, J lost 0 bases, and 4 bases stayed unmatched. From germline, CDR1 is MNHEY and CDR2 SVGAGI. The CDR3 extends over 14 amino acids. In DNA, the CDR3 is TGTGCCAGCAGCCGGACAGGGAGCTCCTACGAGCAGTACTTC. Protein: CASSRTGSSYEQYF.

This clone was counted only a few times. The J gene is TRBJ2-3, the V gene TRBV30; D gene ambiguous. The CDR3 is made up of 14 amino acids. CDR1 is GTSNPN and CDR2 is SVGIG in the germline V gene (reference sequence). V was trimmed by 0 bases and J by 2 bases, leaving 9 bases between them. CDR3 sequence: CAWSVAGITDTQYF. CDR3 DNA: TGTGCCTGGAGTGTCGCAGGTATCACAGATACGCAGTATTTT.

V and J are TRBV30 and TRBJ2-5; D unclear. This CDR3 contains 14 residues. V was trimmed by 0 bases and J by 4 bases, leaving 12 bases between them. Per the germline V gene, CDR1 is GTSNPN and CDR2 is SVGIG (reference sequence). DNA of the CDR3: TGTGCCTGGAGTGTCCCCGCGCCTCTAGAGACCCAGTACTTC. It codes for CAWSVPAPLETQYF.

V gene TRBV29-1 combines with J gene TRBJ2-3, with D uncertain. CDR1 SQVTM and CDR2 ANQGSEA come from the germline V gene. V was pared by 3 bases and J by 2 bases, with 9 bases between. The CDR3 sequence is 13 residues long. The CDR3 region is CSVDRQATDTQYF. DNA of the CDR3: TGCAGCGTTGATCGGCAGGCCACAGATACGCAGTATTTT.

The chain combines TRBV30 with TRBJ2-7; possibly TRBD1 or TRBD2 for D (5 bases each). This CDR3 is 15 amino acids long. In germline, CDR1 is GTSNPN, CDR2 SVGIG (reference sequence). The V end was cut by 1 base, the J end by 0 bases, with 13 bases between. The CDR3 spells CAWSAQGTSSYEQYF. Written as DNA, the CDR3 is TGTGCCTGGAGTGCGCAGGGTACTAGCTCCTACGAGCAGTACTTC.

This chain connects TRBV6-5 to TRBJ2-3, with D possibly being TRBD2 (5 bases). V lost 0 bases and J lost 4, with 11 bases in between. There are 15 residues in the CDR3. From germline, CDR1 is MNHEY and CDR2 SVGAGI. CDR3 loop: CASSYSRVMADTQYF. In DNA, the CDR3 is TGTGCCAGCAGTTACTCGAGGGTAATGGCAGATACGCAGTATTTT.

The rearrangement uses TRBV6-5 and TRBJ1-4; D uncertain. CDR1 and CDR2 from the germline V gene are MNHEY and SVGAGI. V was cut by 8 bases and J by 0 bases, with 10 bases left in between. The CDR3 runs to 14 residues. In DNA form, the CDR3 reads TGTGCCAGCTTCGAGGTGGCAACTAATGAAAAACTGTTTTTT. Its translation: CASFEVATNEKLFF.

The chain recombines TRBV5-1 with TRBJ1-2; 8 bases are a match to TRBD1. The CDR3 sequence is 12 residues long. Germline CDR1 reads SGHRS; CDR2 reads YFSETQ. The V gene end was trimmed by 3 bases and the J gene end by 6 bases; junction bases not matched to a gene: 1. CDR3 residues: CASSSDRDGYTF. In DNA, the CDR3 is TGCGCCAGCAGCTCGGACAGGGATGGCTACACCTTC.

V and J are TRBV13 and TRBJ1-2; no clear D gene. Looked up from germline, CDR1 is PRHDT and CDR2 is FYEKMQ (reference sequence). Trimming removed 2 bases from V and 8 bases from J, with 9 bases in between. The CDR3 is 12 residues long. CDR3 coding DNA: TGTGCCAGCAGCTTACAAGGGCGCGGCTACACCTTC. This codes for CASSLQGRGYTF. The full variable domain, its missing parts supplied by reference TRBV13 and TRBJ1-2, is AAGVIQSPRHLIKEKRETATLKCYPIPRHDTVYWYQQGPGQDPQFLISFYEKMQSDKGSIPDRFSAQQFSDYHSELNMSSLELGDSALYFCASSLQGRGYTFGSGTRLTVV.

The chain employs TRBV29-1 and TRBJ1-1; D call uncertain. This CDR3 spans 11 amino acids. Per the germline V gene, CDR1 is SQVTM and CDR2 is ANQGSEA. V gave up 4 bases and J gave up 4 bases, with 7 bases separating them. CDR3 sequence: CSVARATEAFF. The DNA of the CDR3 is TGCAGCGTTGCGAGGGCCACTGAAGCTTTCTTT.

The chain links TRBV5-6 to TRBJ2-5; unclear D gene. Trimming pared 0 bases from V and 5 bases from J, leaving 14 bases between. Per the germline V gene, CDR1 is SGHDT and CDR2 is YYEEEE. The CDR3 loop spans 15 amino acids. This CDR3 reads CASSLGIGRRETQYF. For the CDR3, the DNA is TGTGCCAGCAGCTTGGGGATTGGGCGCCGGGAGACCCAGTACTTC.

The rearrangement joins TRBV2 to TRBJ2-2; tentatively, D is TRBD2 (5 bases). The germline V gene encodes CDR1 SNHLY and CDR2 FYNNEI. V was cut by 4 bases and J by 4 bases, with 7 bases left in between. The CDR3 spans 13 residues. DNA for the CDR3: TGTGCCAGCAGTGTACGGGGCACCGGGGAGCTGTTTTTT. It translates to CASSVRGTGELFF. Drawing the rest from reference TRBV2 and TRBJ2-2, the complete variable domain is EPEVTQTPSHQVTQMGQEVILRCVPISNHLYFYWYRQILGQKVEFLVSFYNNEISEKSEIFDDQFSVERPDGSNFTLKIRSTKLEDSAMYFCASSVRGTGELFFGEGSRLTVL.

This clone was seen just once. The genes are TRBV6-5 and TRBJ1-2; D not resolved. The CDR3 spans 14 residues. CDR1 MNHEY and CDR2 SVGAGI come from the germline V gene. V gave up 0 bases and J gave up 8 bases, with 13 bases separating them. CDR3 region: CASSYSTGQLGYTF. CDR3 DNA sequence: TGTGCCAGCAGTTACTCGACGGGTCAATTAGGCTACACCTTC.

The CDR3 region is CASSPRGLGTGELFF. CDR3 in DNA: TGTGCCAGCAGCCCCCGTGGGCTTGGCACCGGGGAGCTGTTTTTT. This chain links TRBV7-2 with TRBJ2-2; no reliable D call. Trimming removed 5 bases at V and 4 bases at J, with 14 bases between. Germline V CDR1 and CDR2: SGHTA, FQGNSA. There are 15 residues in the CDR3.

This clone has a single count. V gene TRBV9 combines with J gene TRBJ2-1, with D maybe TRBD2 (6 bases). This CDR3 spans 16 amino acids. Germline V gene sequence: CDR1 SGDLS, CDR2 YYNGEE. Trimming removed 2 bases from V and 2 bases from J, with 14 bases in between. The chain's CDR3 is CASSVRWRGAYNEQFF. In DNA, the CDR3 is TGTGCCAGCAGCGTGAGGTGGCGGGGAGCCTACAATGAGCAGTTCTTC.

V and J are TRBV29-1 and TRBJ1-2; tentative D call: TRBD1 (6 bases). Trimming shortened V by 3 bases and J by 0 bases, and 8 bases separated the two germline ends. The CDR3 has 13 amino acids. The germline V gene has CDR1 SQVTM and CDR2 ANQGSEA. The CDR3 DNA reads TGCAGCGTTGACCAGGGGACTAACTATGGCTACACCTTC. Translated: CSVDQGTNYGYTF. Using reference TRBV29-1 and TRBJ1-2 for the parts outside the CDR3, the full variable domain is SAVISQKPSRDICQRGTSLTIQCQVDSQVTMMFWYRQQPGQSLTLIATANQGSEATYESGFVIDKFPISRPNLTFSTLTVSNMSPEDSSIYLCSVDQGTNYGYTFGSGTRLTVV.

The chain combines TRBV29-1 with TRBJ2-1, with TRBD2 matching over 7 bases. Germline loops: CDR1 SQVTM, CDR2 ANQGSEA. Trimming removed 7 bases from V and 2 bases from J; junction bases left unmatched: 8. CDR3 length: 14 residues. The CDR3 region has the DNA TGCAGCGCCAGAAAAGCGGGGACCTACAATGAGCAGTTCTTC. This codes for CSARKAGTYNEQFF.

The rearrangement links TRBV30 to TRBJ2-7; a weak D match, TRBD1 (6 bases). The length of the CDR3 is 12 residues. V gave up 5 bases and J gave up 5 bases, with 13 bases separating them. CDR1 and CDR2 from the germline V gene are GTSNPN and SVGIG (reference sequence). The CDR3 region is CAWVGRGDEQYF. The CDR3 DNA reads TGTGCCTGGGTTGGCAGGGGAGACGAGCAGTACTTC.

The chain is built from TRBV18 and TRBJ1-2, with D possibly matching TRBD1 (6 bases). CDR3 length equals 16 residues. V was cut by 3 bases and J by 5 bases, with 19 bases left in between. Germline V gene lookup returns CDR1 KGHSH and CDR2 LQKENI. CDR3 coding DNA: TGTGCCAGCTCACCTCAAGTAATGGGGGGCGAGTATGGCTACACCTTC. Translating gives CASSPQVMGGEYGYTF.

This clone showed up just once. A read error may account for a junction end that differs from germline. V is TRBV7-7 and J is TRBJ1-1; D might be TRBD1 (5 bases). This CDR3 region has 13 residues. In germline, CDR1 is SSHAT, CDR2 FNYEAQ (reference sequence). CDR3 nucleotide sequence: TGTGCTAGCAGCCTCACAGGGAACACTGAAGCTTTCTTT. It is translated as CASSLTGNTEAFF.

This clone has just a few counts. The J gene is TRBJ2-6, the V gene TRBV18, with D hard to call. V lost 2 bases, J lost 0 bases, and 8 bases lay in between. Germline CDR1 reads KGHSH; CDR2 reads LQKENI. The CDR3 has 16 residues. The CDR3: CASSPFRASGANVLTF. In DNA form, the CDR3 reads TGTGCCAGCTCACCATTCCGCGCCTCTGGGGCCAACGTCCTGACTTTC. The full variable domain, its missing parts supplied by reference TRBV18 and TRBJ2-6, is NAGVMQNPRHLVRRRGQEARLRCSPMKGHSHVYWYRQLPEEGLKFMVYLQKENIIDESGMPKERFSAEFPKEGPSILRIQQVVRGDSAAYFCASSPFRASGANVLTFGAGSRLTVL.